These 14 T cell receptor beta chains came from one sample sequenced in a study. TCRdb passed the RT-PCR reads through MiXCR, listing each CDR3 protein once. The sample lists about 680,000 distinct CDR3 sequences, approximately 15% occurring once. The specimen sequenced was memory CD4+ T cells from blood. These TCRs come from a female donor in good health, serving as a healthy control.

V gene TRBV3-1 combines with J gene TRBJ2-1; either TRBD1 or TRBD2 may fit D (6 bases each). Trimming shortened V by 3 bases and J by 12 bases, and 12 bases separated the two germline ends. CDR3 size: 12 residues. Germline assignment: CDR1 LGHDT and CDR2 YNNKEL (reference sequence). The CDR3 nucleotides read TGTGCCAGCAGCCAGACACAGGGACTGCAGTTCTTC. It codes for CASSQTQGLQFF.

This clonotype was detected a few times. The V and J genes are TRBV27 and TRBJ1-1, with D possibly being TRBD1 (5 bases). V lost 5 bases, J lost 7 bases, and 14 bases lay in between. The CDR3 covers 13 residues. Germline assignment: CDR1 MNHEY and CDR2 SMNVEV (reference sequence). The CDR3 bases are TGTGCCAGCAGTCCGAGGACAAACCTTGAAGCTTTCTTT. It translates to CASSPRTNLEAFF.

Concerning this clonotype itself: A clone one base away is much larger, so this may be a read error. The chain recombines TRBV7-2 with TRBJ1-5; D gene unclear. The CDR3 length is 14 residues. The V gene's germline CDR1 is SGHTA and CDR2 FQGNSA. DNA of the CDR3: TGTGCCAGCAGCTTTGATGGAAGAGATCATCCCCAGCATTTT. It is translated as CASSFDGRDHPQHF.

This clonotype was counted between two and nine times. The junction shows a germline mismatch at one end, possibly a read error. The CDR3 DNA reads as TGTGCCAGCAGCCCTCCCTTGAACTTC. It is translated as CASSPPLNF. The J gene is TRBJ2-5, the V gene TRBV7-2, with D uncertain. CDR1 and CDR2 from the germline V gene are SGHTA and FQGNSA. This CDR3 region has 9 residues.

In this sample, this clonotype turned up a few times. The chain recombines TRBV20-1 with TRBJ2-1, with 7 bases that match TRBD2. The V segment lost 3 bases and the J segment 7 bases; nucleotides outside the gene matches: 12. The CDR3 sequence is 15 residues long. Germline CDR1 and CDR2: DFQATT and SNEGSKA (reference sequence). The CDR3 here is CSASRGAGFRNEQFF. CDR3 bases: TGCAGTGCTAGTCGAGGAGCGGGATTTCGGAATGAGCAGTTCTTC.

The chain links TRBV6-2 or TRBV6-3 to TRBJ2-7; TRBD2 is a possible D gene (5 bases). The CDR3 is 13 amino acids. V was pared by 4 bases and J by 6 bases, with 13 bases between. CDR1 and CDR2 (germline): MNHEY, SVGEGT. The CDR3 loop is CASSFHDAGEQYF. CDR3 sequence (DNA): TGTGCCAGCAGTTTCCACGACGCGGGCGAGCAGTACTTC.

V is TRBV12-3 or TRBV12-4 and J is TRBJ1-5; no reliable D call. The CDR3 runs to 17 residues. V was trimmed by 1 base and J by 0 bases, leaving 13 bases between them. The CDR3 nucleotides are TGTGCCAGCAGTTTAGAAGTCGGCAGCTATAGCAATCAGCCCCAGCATTTT. Its translation: CASSLEVGSYSNQPQHF.

This clonotype was found many times. CDR3: CASNQGGGRGEQYF. The CDR3 DNA follows: TGTGCCAGCAACCAGGGTGGAGGGCGGGGAGAGCAGTACTTC. The chain recombines TRBV6-6 with TRBJ2-7, with a weak D call TRBD2 (6 bases). Trimming shortened V by 7 bases and J by 7 bases, and 20 bases separated the two germline ends. Germline V gene sequence: CDR1 MNHNY, CDR2 SVGAGI (reference sequence). CDR3 size: 14 residues.

The rearrangement uses TRBV6-1 and TRBJ2-3; no clear D. CDR1 is MNHNS, CDR2 SASEGT, per germline. V gave up 6 bases and J gave up 2 bases, with 9 bases separating them. The CDR3 extends over 13 amino acids. CDR3 in amino acids: CASRMTHTDTQYF. The CDR3 region has the DNA TGTGCCAGCAGAATGACTCACACAGATACGCAGTATTTT.

CDR3 nucleotides: TGTGCCAGCACAGTGTCGGTCCACTATGGCTACACCTTC. Translated, it gives CASTVSVHYGYTF. The genes are TRBV6-2 or TRBV6-3 and TRBJ1-2, with D uncertain. CDR1 MNHEY and CDR2 SVGEGT come from the germline V gene. The V end was cut by 7 bases, the J end by 3 bases, with 12 bases between. This CDR3 has 13 amino acids.

This clonotype was counted between two and nine times. V and J are TRBV24-1 and TRBJ2-5; 10 bases are a match to TRBD1. The CDR3 runs to 17 residues. Germline CDR1 reads KGHDR; CDR2 reads SFDVKD. With V trimmed by 7 bases and J by 2 bases, 12 bases remained unmatched. CDR3 sequence reads: CATSGTRDRGLQETQYF. The CDR3, as DNA: TGTGCCACCAGCGGGACCCGGGACAGGGGTTTGCAAGAGACCCAGTACTTC.

Only a few counts were recorded for this clonotype. The genes are TRBV29-1 and TRBJ2-3, with D possibly matching TRBD1 (6 bases). Trimming removed 5 bases from V and 0 bases from J, with 15 bases in between. Per the germline V gene, CDR1 is SQVTM and CDR2 is ANQGSEA. The CDR3 spans 15 residues. For the CDR3, the DNA is TGCAGCGTTTTTGGACGGGACAAAAGCACAGATACGCAGTATTTT. Amino acids: CSVFGRDKSTDTQYF.

The V and J genes are TRBV5-4 and TRBJ2-5; TRBD2 is a possible D gene (6 bases). With 4 bases removed from V and 5 bases from J, the gap between germline ends came to 12 bases. The germline V gene has CDR1 SGHNT and CDR2 YYREEE (reference sequence). CDR3 length: 13 amino acids. CDR3 nucleotide sequence: TGTGCCAGCAGCACCGCGGGGAGCGAGACCCAGTACTTC. Protein product: CASSTAGSETQYF.

Many counts were recorded for this clonotype. The rearrangement links TRBV6-5 to TRBJ1-5; maybe TRBD1 (5 bases). The CDR3 spans 15 residues. The germline V gene encodes CDR1 MNHEY and CDR2 SVGAGI. Trimming stripped 0 bases from V and 2 bases from J, with 8 bases between. As DNA, the CDR3 is TGTGCCAGCAGTTACTCAGGAGGGGGCAATCAGCCCCAGCATTTT. Translated, it gives CASSYSGGGNQPQHF.